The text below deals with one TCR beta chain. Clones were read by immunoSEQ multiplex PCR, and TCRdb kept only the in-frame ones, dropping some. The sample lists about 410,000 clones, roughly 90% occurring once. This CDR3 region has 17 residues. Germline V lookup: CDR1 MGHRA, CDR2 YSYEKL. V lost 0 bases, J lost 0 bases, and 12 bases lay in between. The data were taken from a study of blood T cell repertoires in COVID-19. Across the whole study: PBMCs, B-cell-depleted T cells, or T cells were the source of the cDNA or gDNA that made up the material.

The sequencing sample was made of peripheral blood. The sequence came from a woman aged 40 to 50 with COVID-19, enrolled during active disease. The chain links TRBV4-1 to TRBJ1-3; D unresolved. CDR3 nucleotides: TGCGCCAGCAGCCAAGATTTCTTAACAAACTCTGGAAACACCATATATTTT. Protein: CASSQDFLTNSGNTIYF.